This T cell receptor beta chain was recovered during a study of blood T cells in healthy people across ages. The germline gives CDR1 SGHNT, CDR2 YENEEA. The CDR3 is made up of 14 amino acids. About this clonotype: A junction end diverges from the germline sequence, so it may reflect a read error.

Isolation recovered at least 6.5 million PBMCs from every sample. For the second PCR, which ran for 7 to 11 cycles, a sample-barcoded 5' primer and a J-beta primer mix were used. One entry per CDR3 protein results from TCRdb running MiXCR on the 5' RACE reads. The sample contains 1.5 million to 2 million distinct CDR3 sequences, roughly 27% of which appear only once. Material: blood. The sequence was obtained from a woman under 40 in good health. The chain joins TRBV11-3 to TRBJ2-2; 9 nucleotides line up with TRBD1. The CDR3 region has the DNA TGTGCCAGGGGACAGGGCAGGGACACCGGGGTGCTGTTTTTT. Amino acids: CARGQGRDTGVLFF.